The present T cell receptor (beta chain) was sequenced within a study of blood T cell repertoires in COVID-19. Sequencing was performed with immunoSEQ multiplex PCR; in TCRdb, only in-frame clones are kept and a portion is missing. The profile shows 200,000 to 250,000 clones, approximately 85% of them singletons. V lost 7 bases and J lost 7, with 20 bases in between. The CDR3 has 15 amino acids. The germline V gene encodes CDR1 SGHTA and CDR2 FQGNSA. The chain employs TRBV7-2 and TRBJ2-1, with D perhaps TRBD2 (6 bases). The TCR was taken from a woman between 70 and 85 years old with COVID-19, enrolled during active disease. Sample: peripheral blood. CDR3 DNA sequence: TGTGCCAGCACTCACCGCCGGGGAGGCCTGAATGAGCAGTTCTTC. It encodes CASTHRRGGLNEQFF.